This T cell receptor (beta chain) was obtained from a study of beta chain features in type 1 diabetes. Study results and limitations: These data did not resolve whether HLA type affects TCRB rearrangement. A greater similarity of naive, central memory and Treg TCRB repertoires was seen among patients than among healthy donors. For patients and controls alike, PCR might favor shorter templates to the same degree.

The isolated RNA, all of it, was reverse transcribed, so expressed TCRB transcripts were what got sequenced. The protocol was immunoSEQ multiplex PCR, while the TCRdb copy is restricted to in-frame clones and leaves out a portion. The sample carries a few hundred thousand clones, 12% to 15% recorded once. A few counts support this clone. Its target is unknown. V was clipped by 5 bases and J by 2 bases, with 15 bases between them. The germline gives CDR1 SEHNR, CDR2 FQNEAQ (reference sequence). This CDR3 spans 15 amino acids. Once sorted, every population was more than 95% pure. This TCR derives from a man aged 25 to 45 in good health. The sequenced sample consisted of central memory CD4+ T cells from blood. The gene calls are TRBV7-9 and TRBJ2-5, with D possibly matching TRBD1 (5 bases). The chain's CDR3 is CASSERQSIQETQYF. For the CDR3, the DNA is TGTGCCAGCAGCGAGAGACAGAGTATTCAAGAGACCCAGTACTTC.